This passage covers 10 T cell receptor beta chains from one sample sequenced in a study of T-cell memory formation after mild COVID-19. One entry per CDR3 protein, called by TCRdb with MiXCR from the 5' RACE reads. The sample holds 110,000 to 150,000 distinct CDR3 sequences, about 25% seen once. Sequencing input: PBMCs or a T cell subset sorted from them (not recorded which). Source of these receptors: an adult woman who had mild COVID-19 (a few samples of this study predate the infection). Cell type and time point are not known.

The chain recombines TRBV19 with TRBJ1-1, with 8 bases fitting TRBD1. The CDR3 spans 14 residues. The V and J ends lost 5 bases and 5 bases, in that order; junction bases with no gene match: 7. Germline CDR1 LNHDA, CDR2 SQIVND (reference sequence). CDR3 DNA sequence: TGTGCCAGTAGTGGCGGACAGGGCTGGACTGAAGCTTTCTTT. Protein: CASSGGQGWTEAFF.

The chain's CDR3 is CAISEAGLPGETQYF. The CDR3 nucleotides read TGTGCCATCAGTGAAGCGGGACTCCCGGGAGAGACCCAGTACTTC. The rearrangement uses TRBV10-3 and TRBJ2-5, with 7 bases fitting TRBD2. Germline assignment: CDR1 ENHRY and CDR2 SYGVKD. The CDR3 covers 15 residues. V shed 3 bases and J 4 bases; nucleotides not matched to a gene: 8.

The chain recombines TRBV29-1 with TRBJ2-6; TRBD2 is a possible D gene (6 bases). The length of the CDR3 is 17 residues. Trimming removed 3 bases from V and 2 bases from J, with 17 bases in between. Germline loops: CDR1 SQVTM, CDR2 ANQGSEA. CDR3 DNA sequence: TGCAGCGTTGACGGCGGGCGGGGCCTCGCTGGGGCCAACGTCCTGACTTTC. Its protein product is CSVDGGRGLAGANVLTF.

This clonotype was seen a few times. The chain uses TRBV7-9 and TRBJ1-1; D may be TRBD1 (5 bases). The CDR3 spans 13 residues. The germline V gene encodes CDR1 SEHNR and CDR2 FQNEAQ (reference sequence). Trimming took 1 base from V and 6 from J, leaving 9 bases between them. The CDR3 here is CASSLGSRAEAFF. Here the CDR3 DNA reads TGTGCCAGCAGCTTAGGATCCAGGGCTGAAGCTTTCTTT.

The chain carries TRBV20-1 and TRBJ2-7; D is unresolved. The V end was cut by 7 bases, the J end by 0 bases, with 16 bases between. Looked up from germline, CDR1 is DFQATT and CDR2 is SNEGSKA (reference sequence). The CDR3 runs to 14 residues. CDR3 in amino acids: CSGRRTDNSYEQYF. In DNA form, the CDR3 reads TGCAGTGGGAGAAGGACCGATAACTCCTACGAGCAGTACTTC.

This clonotype was seen repeatedly, ten times or more. This chain joins TRBV2 and TRBJ2-5; the match to TRBD2 covers 9 bases. The CDR3 is 14 amino acids. V lost 6 bases, J lost 5 bases, and 7 bases stayed unmatched. Germline loops: CDR1 SNHLY, CDR2 FYNNEI. CDR3 DNA sequence: TGTGCCAGCAGGATAGCGGGGGCGCTGGAGACCCAGTACTTC. Translating it yields CASRIAGALETQYF.

This clonotype is labeled medium-sized. This rearrangement joins TRBV7-8 to TRBJ2-7; maybe TRBD2 (6 bases). Germline V gives CDR1 SGHVS, CDR2 FQNEAQ. Deletions cut 0 bases from V and 2 bases from J, with 14 bases between. CDR3 length: 16 residues. CDR3 sequence reads: CASSLAEGGPTYEQYF. The CDR3 DNA reads as TGTGCCAGCAGCTTAGCGGAGGGCGGTCCAACCTACGAGCAGTACTTC. Looking up the rest from reference TRBV7-8 and TRBJ2-7 gives the full variable domain: GAGVSQSPRYKVAKRGQDVALRCDPISGHVSLFWYQQALGQGPEFLTYFQNEAQLDKSGLPSDRFFAERPEGSVSTLKIQRTQQEDSAVYLCASSLAEGGPTYEQYFGPGTRLTVT.

This clonotype occurred a few times. The genes are TRBV12-3 or TRBV12-4 and TRBJ1-1, with a tentative D call TRBD1 (6 bases). CDR3 length: 15 amino acids. Trimming cost V 4 bases and J 5 bases, with 17 bases left between them. CDR3 nucleotides: TGTGCCAGCAGTTATGGAAACAGGGTGTATACTGAAGCTTTCTTT. Translated, it gives CASSYGNRVYTEAFF.

The gene calls are TRBV10-3 and TRBJ2-6; D uncertain. CDR3 size: 18 residues. Per germline, CDR1 ENHRY and CDR2 SYGVKD. V shed 5 bases and J shed 0 bases, with 17 bases lying between them. The CDR3 here is CAISRSGPPDSGANVLTF. CDR3 DNA sequence: TGTGCCATCAGTAGGTCAGGTCCCCCCGACTCTGGGGCCAACGTCCTGACTTTC.

CDR3 sequence: CASSLSGSPADTQYF. The CDR3 DNA follows: TGTGCCAGCAGTTTAAGCGGGAGCCCCGCAGATACGCAGTATTTT. The chain couples TRBV28 to TRBJ2-3; 8 bases align to TRBD2. Germline values: CDR1 MDHEN, CDR2 SYDVKM. Trimming removed 2 bases from V and 4 bases from J; junction bases left unmatched: 5. The CDR3 totals 15 residues.